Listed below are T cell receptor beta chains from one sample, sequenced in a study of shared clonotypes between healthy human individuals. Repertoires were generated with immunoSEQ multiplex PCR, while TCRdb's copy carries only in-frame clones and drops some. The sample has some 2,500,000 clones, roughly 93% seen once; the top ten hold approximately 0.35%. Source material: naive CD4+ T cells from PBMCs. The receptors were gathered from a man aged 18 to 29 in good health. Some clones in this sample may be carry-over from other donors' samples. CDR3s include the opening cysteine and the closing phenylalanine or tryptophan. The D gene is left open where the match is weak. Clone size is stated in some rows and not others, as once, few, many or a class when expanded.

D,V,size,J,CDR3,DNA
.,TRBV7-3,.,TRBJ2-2,CASSVANTGELFF,TGTGCCAGCAGCGTCGCAAACACCGGGGAGCTGTTTTTT
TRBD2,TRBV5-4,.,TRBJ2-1,CASSLAGLDYNEQFF,TGTGCCAGCAGCTTGGCGGGACTAGATTACAATGAGCAGTTCTTC
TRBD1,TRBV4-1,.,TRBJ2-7,CASSQGQGSYEQYF,TGCGCCAGCAGCCAAGGACAGGGGTCCTACGAGCAGTACTTC
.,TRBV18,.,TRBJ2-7,CASSPPNYEQYF,TGTGCCAGCTCACCACCCAACTACGAGCAGTACTTC
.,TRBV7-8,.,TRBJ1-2,CASSPGVPGLYGYTF,TGTGCCAGCAGCCCCGGGGTTCCGGGACTTTATGGCTACACCTTC
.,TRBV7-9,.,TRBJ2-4,CASSTRGGPAAKNIQYF,TGTGCCAGCAGCACCCGTGGGGGGCCGGCGGCCAAAAACATTCAGTACTTC
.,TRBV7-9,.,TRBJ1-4,CASARAGREKLFF,TGTGCCAGCGCCCGGGCGGGACGGGAAAAACTGTTTTTT
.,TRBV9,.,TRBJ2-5,CASSVGVGRSYQETQYF,TGTGCCAGCAGCGTAGGGGTGGGCAGGTCGTACCAAGAGACCCAGTACTTC
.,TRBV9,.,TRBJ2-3,CASSAAPGVTDTQYF,TGTGCCAGCAGCGCCGCCCCCGGAGTCACAGATACGCAGTATTTT
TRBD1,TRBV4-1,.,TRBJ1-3,CASRGLGQGPMEGNTIYF,TGCGCCAGCAGGGGTTTGGGACAGGGTCCGATGGAGGGAAACACCATATATTTT
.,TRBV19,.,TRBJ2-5,CASGSWGRREETQYF,TGTGCCAGTGGGAGCTGGGGGCGGAGGGAAGAGACCCAGTACTTC
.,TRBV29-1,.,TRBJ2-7,CSVVDRLDGQYF,TGCAGCGTCGTAGACAGGTTAGACGGGCAGTACTTC
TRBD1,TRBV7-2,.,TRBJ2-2,CASSLETGGTGELFF,TGTGCCAGCAGCTTAGAGACAGGGGGAACCGGGGAGCTGTTTTTT
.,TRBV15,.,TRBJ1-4,CATSRGGFNEKLFF,TGTGCCACCAGCAGGGGCGGATTTAATGAAAAACTGTTTTTT
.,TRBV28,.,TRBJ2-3,CASSLGTPPDTQYF,TGTGCCAGCAGTCTCGGGACCCCGCCAGATACGCAGTATTTT
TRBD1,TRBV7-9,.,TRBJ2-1,CASSSTGDYNEQFF,TGTGCCAGCAGCTCTACAGGGGATTACAATGAGCAGTTCTTC
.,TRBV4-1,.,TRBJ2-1,CASSDLRTLNEQFF,TGCGCCAGCAGCGATCTTCGAACGTTGAATGAGCAGTTCTTC
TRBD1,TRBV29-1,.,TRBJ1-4,CSVKYRGNYEKLFF,TGCAGCGTCAAATACAGGGGGAACTACGAAAAACTGTTTTTT
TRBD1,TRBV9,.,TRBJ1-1,CASSSGTGTEAFF,TGTGCCAGCAGCAGTGGGACAGGGACTGAAGCTTTCTTT
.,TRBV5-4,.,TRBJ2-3,CASSLGGGAGRADTQYF,TGTGCCAGCAGCTTGGGGGGCGGGGCAGGGAGAGCAGATACGCAGTATTTT
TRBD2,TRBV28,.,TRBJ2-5,CASSPAGRRETQYF,TGTGCCAGCAGCCCAGCGGGACGACGGGAGACCCAGTACTTC
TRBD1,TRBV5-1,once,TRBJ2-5,CASSPHPDRASETQYF,TGCGCCAGCAGCCCCCACCCCGACAGGGCGAGTGAGACCCAGTACTTC
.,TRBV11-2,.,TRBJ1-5,CASSLEGNSNQPQHF,TGTGCCAGCAGCTTAGAGGGAAATAGCAATCAGCCCCAGCATTTT
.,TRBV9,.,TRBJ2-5,CASSVEWGRETQYF,TGTGCCAGCAGCGTAGAATGGGGTCGGGAGACCCAGTACTTC
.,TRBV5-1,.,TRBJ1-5,CASSLDGDNQPQHF,TGCGCCAGCAGCTTGGACGGAGACAATCAGCCCCAGCATTTT
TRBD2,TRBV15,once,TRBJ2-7,CATSRVTSGRHEQYF,TGTGCCACCAGCAGGGTCACTAGCGGGAGACACGAGCAGTACTTC
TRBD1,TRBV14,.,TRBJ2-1,CASSPPPTDRVNYNEQFF,TGTGCCAGCAGCCCTCCACCCACCGACAGGGTAAATTACAATGAGCAGTTCTTC
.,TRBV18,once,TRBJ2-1,CASSFSAAMSYNEQFF,TGTGCCAGCTCATTTAGTGCGGCCATGTCCTACAATGAGCAGTTCTTC
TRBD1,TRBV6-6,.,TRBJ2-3,CASRHPGQGLQDTQYF,TGTGCCAGCAGGCACCCGGGACAGGGTCTACAAGATACGCAGTATTTT
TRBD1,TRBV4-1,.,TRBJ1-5,CASRPGTGVDQPQHF,TGCGCCAGCAGACCCGGGACAGGGGTTGATCAGCCCCAGCATTTT
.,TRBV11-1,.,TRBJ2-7,CASSPGWRSSYEQYF,TGTGCCAGCAGCCCCGGTTGGAGGTCCTCCTACGAGCAGTACTTC
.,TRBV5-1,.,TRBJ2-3,CASSLGARFSTDTQYF,TGCGCCAGCAGCTTGGGGGCACGCTTTAGCACAGATACGCAGTATTTT
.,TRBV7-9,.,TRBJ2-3,CASSPPGQRGDTQYF,TGTGCCAGCAGCCCCCCAGGGCAGCGAGGAGATACGCAGTATTTT
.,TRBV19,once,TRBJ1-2,CASSITGGINYGYTF,TGTGCCAGTAGTATCACCGGGGGAATAAACTATGGCTACACCTTC